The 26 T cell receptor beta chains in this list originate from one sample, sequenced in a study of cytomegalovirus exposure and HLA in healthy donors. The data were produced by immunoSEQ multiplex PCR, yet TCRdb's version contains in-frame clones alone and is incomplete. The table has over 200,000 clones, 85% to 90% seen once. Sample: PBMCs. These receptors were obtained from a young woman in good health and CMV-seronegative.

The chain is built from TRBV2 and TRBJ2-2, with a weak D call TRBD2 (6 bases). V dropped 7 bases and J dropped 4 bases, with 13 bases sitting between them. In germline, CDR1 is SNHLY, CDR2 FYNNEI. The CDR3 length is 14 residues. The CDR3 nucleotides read TGTGCCAGCACCGGAGGGCTTGGCACCGGGGAGCTGTTTTTT. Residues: CASTGGLGTGELFF. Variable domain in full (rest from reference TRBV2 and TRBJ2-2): EPEVTQTPSHQVTQMGQEVILRCVPISNHLYFYWYRQILGQKVEFLVSFYNNEISEKSEIFDDQFSVERPDGSNFTLKIRSTKLEDSAMYFCASTGGLGTGELFFGEGSRLTVL.

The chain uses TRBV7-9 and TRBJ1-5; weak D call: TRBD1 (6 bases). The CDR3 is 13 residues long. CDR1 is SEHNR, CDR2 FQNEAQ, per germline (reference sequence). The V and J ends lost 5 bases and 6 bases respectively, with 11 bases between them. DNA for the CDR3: TGTGCCAGCAGCGGGGCGGACAGTCAGCCCCAGCATTTT. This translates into CASSGADSQPQHF.

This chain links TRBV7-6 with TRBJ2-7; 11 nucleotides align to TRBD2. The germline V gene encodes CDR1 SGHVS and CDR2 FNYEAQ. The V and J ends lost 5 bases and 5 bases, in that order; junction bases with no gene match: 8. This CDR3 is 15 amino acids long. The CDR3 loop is CASSRYSGREDEQYF. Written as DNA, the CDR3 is TGTGCCAGCAGCCGCTATAGCGGGAGGGAAGACGAGCAGTACTTC.

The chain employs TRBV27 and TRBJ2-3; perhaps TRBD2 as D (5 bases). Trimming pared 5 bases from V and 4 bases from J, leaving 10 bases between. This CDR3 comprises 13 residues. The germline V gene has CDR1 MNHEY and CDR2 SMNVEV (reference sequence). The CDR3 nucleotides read TGTGCCAGCAGTCAAAGGACTGCAGATACGCAGTATTTT. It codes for CASSQRTADTQYF.

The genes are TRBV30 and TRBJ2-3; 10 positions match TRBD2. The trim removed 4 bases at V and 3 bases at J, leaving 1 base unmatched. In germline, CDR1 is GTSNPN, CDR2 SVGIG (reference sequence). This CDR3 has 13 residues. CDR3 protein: CAWTSGRTDTQYF. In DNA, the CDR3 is TGTGCCTGGACTAGCGGGAGAACAGATACGCAGTATTTT. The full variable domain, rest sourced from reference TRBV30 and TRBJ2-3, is SQTIHQWPATLVQPVGSPLSLECTVEGTSNPNLYWYRQAAGRGLQLLFYSVGIGQISSEVPQNLSASRPQDRQFILSSKKLLLSDSGFYLCAWTSGRTDTQYFGPGTRLTVL.

CDR3 region: CASKRRNTEAFF. The CDR3 nucleotides read TGTGCCAGCAAGAGGCGGAACACTGAAGCTTTCTTT. J is TRBJ1-1 and V is TRBV19; D uncertain. The CDR3 spans 12 residues. V lost 9 bases to trimming and J lost 1 base, with 9 bases between them. Germline V gives CDR1 LNHDA, CDR2 SQIVND (reference sequence).

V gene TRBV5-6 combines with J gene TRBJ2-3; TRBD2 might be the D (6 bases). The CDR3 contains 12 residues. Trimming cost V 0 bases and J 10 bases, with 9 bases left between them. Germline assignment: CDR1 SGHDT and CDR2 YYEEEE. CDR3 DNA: TGTGCCAGCAGCTTGGGTGGAGGGGCGCAGTATTTT. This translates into CASSLGGGAQYF. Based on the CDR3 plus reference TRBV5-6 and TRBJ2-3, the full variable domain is DAGVTQSPTHLIKTRGQQVTLRCSPKSGHDTVSWYQQALGQGPQFIFQYYEEEERQRGNFPDRFSGHQFPNYSSELNVNALLLGDSALYLCASSLGGGAQYFGPGTRLTVL.

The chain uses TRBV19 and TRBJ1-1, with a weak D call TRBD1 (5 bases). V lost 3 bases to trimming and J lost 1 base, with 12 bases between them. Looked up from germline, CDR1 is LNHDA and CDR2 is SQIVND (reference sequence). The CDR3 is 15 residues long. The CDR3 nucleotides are TGTGCCAGTAGTATTTTCAGGGAGGCGAACACTGAAGCTTTCTTT. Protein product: CASSIFREANTEAFF.

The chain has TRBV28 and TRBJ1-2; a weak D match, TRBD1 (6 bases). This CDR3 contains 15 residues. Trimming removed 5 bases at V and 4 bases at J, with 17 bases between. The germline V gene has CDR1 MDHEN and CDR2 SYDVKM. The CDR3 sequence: CASSTRGGASYGYTF. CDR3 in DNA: TGTGCCAGCAGTACCCGGGGGGGGGCTAGCTATGGCTACACCTTC.

The CDR3 coding sequence is TGTGCCAGCTCACCGCCGACTAGCGGGAAGAGTGAGCAGTTCTTC. Its protein is CASSPPTSGKSEQFF. The V gene is TRBV18, the J gene TRBJ2-1, with 11 bases fitting TRBD2. Germline V gene lookup returns CDR1 KGHSH and CDR2 LQKENI. The CDR3 contains 15 residues. Germline trimming cut 3 bases from V and 9 bases from J; bases unmatched to any gene: 7.

In nucleotides, the CDR3 is TGTGCCAGCAGTTTATCGAACAGGGGGAGAGGGACCCAGTACTTC. It codes for CASSLSNRGRGTQYF. The chain combines TRBV27 with TRBJ2-5; 8 bases agree with TRBD1. V lost 0 bases to trimming and J lost 7 bases; unmatched junction nucleotides: 7. The germline gives CDR1 MNHEY, CDR2 SMNVEV (reference sequence). This CDR3 contains 15 residues.

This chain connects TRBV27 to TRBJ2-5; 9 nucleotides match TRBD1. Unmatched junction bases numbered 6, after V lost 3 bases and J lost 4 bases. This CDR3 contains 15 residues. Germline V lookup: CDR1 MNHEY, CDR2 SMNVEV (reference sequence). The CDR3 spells CASSLLTGGLETQYF. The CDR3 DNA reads TGTGCCAGCAGTTTGTTAACAGGGGGCTTAGAGACCCAGTACTTC.

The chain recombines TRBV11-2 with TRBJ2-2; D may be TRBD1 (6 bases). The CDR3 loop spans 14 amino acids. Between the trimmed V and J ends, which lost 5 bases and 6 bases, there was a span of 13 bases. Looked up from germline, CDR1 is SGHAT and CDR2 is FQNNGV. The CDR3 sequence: CASSLLAGAGELFF. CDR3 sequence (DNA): TGTGCCAGCAGCCTGCTGGCAGGGGCCGGGGAGCTGTTTTTT.

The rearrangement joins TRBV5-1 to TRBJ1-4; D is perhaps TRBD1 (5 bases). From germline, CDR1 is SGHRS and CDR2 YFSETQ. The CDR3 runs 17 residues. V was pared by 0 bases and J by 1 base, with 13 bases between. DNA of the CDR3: TGCGCCAGCAGCTTGGGACCAGACAGAGGAACTAATGAAAAACTGTTTTTT. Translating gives CASSLGPDRGTNEKLFF.

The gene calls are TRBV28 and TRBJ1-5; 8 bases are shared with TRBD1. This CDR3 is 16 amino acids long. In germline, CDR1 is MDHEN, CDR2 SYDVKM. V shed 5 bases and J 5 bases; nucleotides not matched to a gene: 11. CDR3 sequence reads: CASSPRTGTGYQPQHF. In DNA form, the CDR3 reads TGTGCCAGCAGTCCACGGACAGGGACCGGGTATCAGCCCCAGCATTTT.

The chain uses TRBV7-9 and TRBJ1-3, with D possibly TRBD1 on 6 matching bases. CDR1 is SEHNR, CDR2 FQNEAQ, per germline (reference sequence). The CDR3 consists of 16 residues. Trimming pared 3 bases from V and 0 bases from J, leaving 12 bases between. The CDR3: CASSFLTGSSGNTIYF. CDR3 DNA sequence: TGTGCCAGCAGCTTCCTGACAGGTTCCTCTGGAAACACCATATATTTT.

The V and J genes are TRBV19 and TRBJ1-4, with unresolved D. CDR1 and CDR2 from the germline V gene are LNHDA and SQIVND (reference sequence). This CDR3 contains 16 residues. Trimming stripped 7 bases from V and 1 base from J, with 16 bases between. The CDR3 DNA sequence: TGTGCCAGTACCGAGCGGGCGACCGGAACTAATGAAAAACTGTTTTTT. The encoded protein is CASTERATGTNEKLFF. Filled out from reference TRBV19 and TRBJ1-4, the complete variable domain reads DGGITQSPKYLFRKEGQNVTLSCEQNLNHDAMYWYRQDPGQGLRLIYYSQIVNDFQKGDIAEGYSVSREKKESFPLTVTSAQKNPTAFYLCASTERATGTNEKLFFGSGTQLSVL.

This CDR3 reads CASSLPGQGTYEQYF. DNA for the CDR3: TGCGCCAGCAGCCTCCCGGGACAGGGAACCTACGAGCAGTACTTC. The gene calls are TRBV4-1 and TRBJ2-7; 9 bases agree with TRBD1. Germline CDR1 reads MGHRA; CDR2 reads YSYEKL. The CDR3 loop spans 15 amino acids. Germline trimming cut 4 bases from V and 2 bases from J; bases unmatched to any gene: 6.

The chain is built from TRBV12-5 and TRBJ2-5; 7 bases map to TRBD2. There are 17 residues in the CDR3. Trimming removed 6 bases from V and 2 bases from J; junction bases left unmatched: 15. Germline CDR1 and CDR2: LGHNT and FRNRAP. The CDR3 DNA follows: TGTGCTAGTGGAAAGACTAGCAAGGATGGGCAGCAAGAGACCCAGTACTTC. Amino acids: CASGKTSKDGQQETQYF.

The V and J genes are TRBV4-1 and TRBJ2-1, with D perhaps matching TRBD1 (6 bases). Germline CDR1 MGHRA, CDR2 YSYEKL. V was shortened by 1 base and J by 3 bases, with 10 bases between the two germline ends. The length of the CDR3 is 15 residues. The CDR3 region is CASSQAEGDYNEQFF. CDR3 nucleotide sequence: TGCGCCAGCAGCCAAGCTGAGGGGGACTACAATGAGCAGTTCTTC.

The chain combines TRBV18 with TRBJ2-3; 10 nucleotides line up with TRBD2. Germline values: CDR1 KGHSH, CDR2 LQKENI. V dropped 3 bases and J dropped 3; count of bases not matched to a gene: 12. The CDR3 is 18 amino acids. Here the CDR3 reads CASSPDPQAGGLTDTQYF. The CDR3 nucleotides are TGTGCCAGCTCACCCGACCCCCAAGCGGGAGGGTTAACAGATACGCAGTATTTT.

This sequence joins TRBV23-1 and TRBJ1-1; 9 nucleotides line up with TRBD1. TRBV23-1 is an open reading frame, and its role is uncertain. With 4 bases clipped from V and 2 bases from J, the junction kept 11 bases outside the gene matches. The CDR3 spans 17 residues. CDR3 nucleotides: TGCGCCAGCAGTCCTACTCCCGGGACAGGGAAAAACACTGAAGCTTTCTTT. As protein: CASSPTPGTGKNTEAFF.

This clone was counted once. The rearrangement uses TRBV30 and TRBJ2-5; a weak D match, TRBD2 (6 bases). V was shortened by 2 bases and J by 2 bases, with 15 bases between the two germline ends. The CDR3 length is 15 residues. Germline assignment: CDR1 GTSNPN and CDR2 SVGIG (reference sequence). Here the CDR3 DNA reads TGTGCCTGGAGTATCGGGGGTGGTAGACAAGAGACCCAGTACTTC. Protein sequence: CAWSIGGGRQETQYF.

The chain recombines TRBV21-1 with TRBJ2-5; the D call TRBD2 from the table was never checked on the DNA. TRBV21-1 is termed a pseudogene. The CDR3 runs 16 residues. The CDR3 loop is CASSKTVGEAQETQYF. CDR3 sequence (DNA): TGTGCCAGCAGCAAAACGGTTGGAGAGGCACAAGAGACCCAGTACTTC.

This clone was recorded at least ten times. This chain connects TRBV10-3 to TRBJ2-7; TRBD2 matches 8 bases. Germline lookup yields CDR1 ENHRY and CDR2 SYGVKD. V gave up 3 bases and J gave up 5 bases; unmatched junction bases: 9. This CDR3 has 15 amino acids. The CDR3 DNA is TGTGCCATCAGTGAATCTAGCGGGTTCCCCCACGAGCAGTACTTC. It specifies CAISESSGFPHEQYF.

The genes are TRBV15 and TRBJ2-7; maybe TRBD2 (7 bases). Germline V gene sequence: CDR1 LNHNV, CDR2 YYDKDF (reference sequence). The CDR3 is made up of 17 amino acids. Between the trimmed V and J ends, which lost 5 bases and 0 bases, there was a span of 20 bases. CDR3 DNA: TGTGCCACCAGCGGAGGGGGGGGGTGGAACAGCTCCTACGAGCAGTACTTC. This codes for CATSGGGGWNSSYEQYF.